This T cell receptor (beta chain) was sequenced for a study of early T cells in non-severe SARS-CoV-2 infection. The wider study: Sequencing of unsorted whole blood was done on bulk RNA, leaving chains unpaired.

cDNA molecules, individually, were tagged with unique molecular identifiers. From the 5' RACE reads, TCRdb called clonotypes with MiXCR, one entry per CDR3 protein. The sample holds over 30,000 distinct CDR3 sequences; approximately 6.2% are singletons and the top ten take roughly 5%. This clonotype was seen a handful of times. Its antigen is undetermined. Whole-study results and caveats: VDJdb-based matching was biased toward anti-spike CD8 responses and missed private and CD4 specificities.

The receptor's source is an adult who was a healthcare worker with PCR-confirmed SARS-CoV-2 infection or an uninfected control (not recorded which). The sample consisted of whole blood.

The CDR3 bases are TGTGCCAGCAGCTTAGCGGGATTGGGTGGAGATACGCAGTATTTT. Amino acids: CASSLAGLGGDTQYF. This chain uses TRBV5-4 with TRBJ2-3; 7 bases are a match to TRBD2. The CDR3 runs 15 residues. Germline V gene lookup returns CDR1 SGHNT and CDR2 YYREEE (reference sequence). After removal of 2 bases from V and 5 bases from J, the junction contained 8 bases not matched to a gene.